Included here is one T cell receptor (beta chain) sequence, with context. Per the original data handling: By means of reference gene primer amplification, nucleated cell counts were estimated. Method: immunoSEQ multiplex PCR; TCRdb's copy keeps in-frame clones and lacks some. V and J calls plus clone size are reproduced from that table; the DNA served to infer D and trimming. The sample consists of 60,000 to 70,000 clones, approximately 83% of them appearing once. This sample was included in a study of blood T cell repertoires in COVID-19. About the research overall: The study drew acute and convalescent COVID-19 samples from the United States, Italy and Spain.

The CDR3 covers 12 residues. V shed 3 bases and J shed 5 bases, with 10 bases lying between them. The germline gives CDR1 DFQATT, CDR2 SNEGSKA (reference sequence). The chain recombines TRBV20-1 with TRBJ2-5, with D possibly matching TRBD2 (6 bases). The sequencing sample was made of peripheral blood. This receptor was taken from an older woman with acute or convalescent COVID-19. The CDR3 DNA follows: TGCAGTGCTAGTCCCCGGGGGGAGACCCAGTACTTC. It translates to CSASPRGETQYF.